This T cell receptor beta chain originates from a study of blood T cell repertoires in COVID-19. Study-level information: Sites across the United States, Italy and Spain contributed samples from acute and convalescent COVID-19. From T cells, B-cell-depleted T cells, or PBMCs came the material, which was cDNA or gDNA.

CDR3 length: 16 residues. Germline-derived CDR1 and CDR2 are MNHEY and SMNVEV (reference sequence). V lost 4 bases, J lost 3 bases, and 9 bases stayed unmatched. Authors' analysis steps: From reference gene primer amplification, estimates of nucleated cell counts were derived. Measured with immunoSEQ multiplex PCR; TCRdb has only the in-frame clones, and not every one. From that table come the V and J calls and clone size; the DNA was used to work out D and trimming. The table lists 95,000 or so clones, approximately 80% of them singletons. This TCR came from a human donor in a cohort sampled during active COVID-19. Sequenced input: peripheral blood. V and J are TRBV27 and TRBJ2-7; 10 bases line up with TRBD2. The CDR3 loop is CASSYSGLADNYEQYF. Written as DNA, the CDR3 is TGTGCCAGCAGTTATTCCGGACTAGCGGATAACTACGAGCAGTACTTC.